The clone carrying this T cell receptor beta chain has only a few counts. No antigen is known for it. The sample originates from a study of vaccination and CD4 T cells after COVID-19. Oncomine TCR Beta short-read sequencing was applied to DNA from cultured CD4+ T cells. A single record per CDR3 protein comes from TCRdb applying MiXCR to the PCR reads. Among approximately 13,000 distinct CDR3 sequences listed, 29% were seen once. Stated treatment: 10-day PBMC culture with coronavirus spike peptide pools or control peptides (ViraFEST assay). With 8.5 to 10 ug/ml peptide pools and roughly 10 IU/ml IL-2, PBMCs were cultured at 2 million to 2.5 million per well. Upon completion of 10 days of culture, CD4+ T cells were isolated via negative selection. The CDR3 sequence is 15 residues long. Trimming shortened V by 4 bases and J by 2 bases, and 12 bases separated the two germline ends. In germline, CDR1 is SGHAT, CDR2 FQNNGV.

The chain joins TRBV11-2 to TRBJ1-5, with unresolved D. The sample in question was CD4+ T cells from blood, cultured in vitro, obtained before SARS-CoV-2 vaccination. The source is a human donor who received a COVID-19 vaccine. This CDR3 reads CASSSRGEGNQPQHF. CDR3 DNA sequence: TGTGCCAGCAGCTCCCGGGGTGAAGGCAATCAGCCCCAGCATTTT. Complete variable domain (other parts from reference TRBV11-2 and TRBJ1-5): EAGVAQSPRYKIIEKRQSVAFWCNPISGHATLYWYQQILGQGPKLLIQFQNNGVVDDSQLPKDRFSAERLKGVDSTLKIQPAKLEDSAVYLCASSSRGEGNQPQHFGDGTRLSIL.